Sequencing of this TCR beta chain was carried out in a study of T cells in Graves' hyperthyroidism and ophthalmopathy (dated by TCRdb to 2018 to 2020). In the study overall: Peripheral blood was sampled at the time of initial diagnosis, prior to any treatment. To identify TCR V-J signatures that set the groups apart, the researchers used a discovery cohort of about a hundred patients, made up of 40 to 45 with Graves' ophthalmopathy and around 58 with stable Graves' hyperthyroidism. Prospective prediction of ophthalmopathy was tested in an independent validation cohort of 18 to 20 hyperthyroidism patients and some 17 patients who later progressed to ophthalmopathy. TCR Vbeta CDR3 sequencing of around 130 peripheral blood samples (around 45 ophthalmopathy, under 80 hyperthyroidism and around 17 progressor patients) is reported in the paper. After sampling, hyperthyroidism patients received methimazole starting at 30 mg daily, and ophthalmopathy patients received high-dose intravenous methylprednisolone. The roughly 94 discovery patients were randomly split 7:3 into training and test sets. The study also compared thyroid tissue and blood T-cell repertoires from about 6 Graves' hyperthyroidism patients. The paper as a whole reports these results and caveats: No statistical method was used to set the sample size in advance, and investigators knew the group allocation. In validation, the model predicted progression to ophthalmopathy a median of about 6.5 months before onset, with roughly 71% sensitivity and 72.22% specificity. Most expanded thyroid clonotypes (frequency above 0.001) were also detected in blood, suggesting blood repertoires may reflect thyroid immune responses. In cross-validation, a model built on a 13 V-J signature told ophthalmopathy apart from stable hyperthyroidism with less than 90% sensitivity and around 81% specificity, and in testing the same model reached 80%/75%.

The TCR beta CDR3 regions were amplified from RNA transcripts. For the first round of RT-PCR on the TCR CDR3, the HTBI primer set was used together with the Qiagen OneStep RT-PCR kit. The libraries were constructed in a second round of multiplex PCR and then size-selected and purified. Sequencing of the libraries was done on an Illumina HiSeq2000 using paired-end 100 bp reads. In the paper's pipeline: Raw data were processed with SOAPnuke, discarding reads with adapters, uncalled bases, mean Phred below 15, or no exact constant-primer or identifier match. High-quality paired reads were merged with COPE v1.2.5, and unique nucleotide sequences were defined as clonotypes. MiTCR v1.1 was used to align the clonotypes against IMGT TRBV, TRBD and TRBJ reference segments. The analysis included only V-J combinations with a frequency above 0.0001, which together covered around 99% of the repertoires. The TCS score was defined as F50 (clonal expansion) divided by E x V (chaos), with BLOSUM62-based TCRdist calculated between CDR3 peptides within each V-J. Welch's t-statistics and random forest reduced 500 to 650 V-J features to 10 to 15, which were used in a naive Bayes classifier (R e1071). TCRdb reprocessing: public reads trimmed at Q25 with fastp, clones called with MiXCR, in-frame beta chains kept. Identical CDR3 proteins give one entry, which carries the most common genes and DNA. TCRdb's processing, not the authors', yielded these V and J calls. For this sample the table gives 300,000 to 350,000 distinct CDR3 sequences, of which approximately 14% were detected only once. Of the sample, around 23% is held by the ten largest clones.

Stable Graves' hyperthyroidism was defined as the absence of progression to ophthalmopathy over 18 months of follow-up. The hyperthyroidism patients were between 18 and 65 years old and newly diagnosed, with a disease duration of less than 2 months. Any patient with an uncontrolled infection, another autoimmune disease, pregnancy or lactation was excluded. Clinical symptoms, serum thyroxine and TRAb, thyroid ultrasound, and orbital computed tomography formed the basis for the diagnoses. PBMCs were isolated from 8 to 10 ml of fresh peripheral blood by Ficoll-Paque density gradient centrifugation. Total RNA was extracted using Trizol reagent, and RNA quality was assessed on an Agilent 2100 Bioanalyzer. V loses 5 bases, J loses 2 bases, and the germline ends lie 13 bases apart. From the cysteine up to the phenylalanine, the CDR3 has a length of 15 residues. Only the CDR3 region is kept as DNA, spanning 45 bases read in frame from base 1. The germline V gene yields SQVTM for CDR1 and ANQGSEA for CDR2.

Note on this clonotype: Its specific antigen is unknown. No per-base quality is available; no much larger clone lies one base away.

The specimen was blood. The receptor comes from a woman between 25 and 40 years old with Graves' hyperthyroidism. Here the chain combines TRBV29-1 and TRBJ2-6, and the D gene may be TRBD1, 6 bases matching. The CDR3 region has the sequence CSVSGTFPGANVLTF. The DNA sequence is as follows: TGCAGCGTTTCCGGGACATTCCCTGGGGCCAACGTCCTGACTTTC.